Only one count was recorded for the clone carrying this TCR beta chain. The antigen is unknown. The sample originates from a study of T cell responses to AZD1222 COVID-19 vaccine. CDR1 and CDR2 from the germline V gene are SGHNT and YYREEE (reference sequence). The CDR3 is 14 residues long. The ends were cut back, 1 base at V and 7 bases at J, with 11 bases in the middle. Clones were sequenced by immunoSEQ multiplex PCR, and TCRdb holds only the in-frame ones, with some missing. The sample has some 180,000 clones, over 85% seen once; the top ten hold 1%. Study-wide points: Dominant CD4 TCR responses targeted spike regions 160-218 and 743-854. Clonal diversity may have been underestimated in mostly white British donors. Repertoire sampling happened only post peak T cell response.

The receptor's source is an adult who received the MenACWY meningococcal vaccine as a control. This rearrangement joins TRBV5-4 to TRBJ1-4; D possibly corresponds to TRBD1 (6 bases). Here the sequenced sample was peripheral blood, taken 28 days after the second dose of the MenACWY control vaccine. The CDR3 loop reads CASSLKTGGEKLFF. CDR3 in DNA: TGTGCCAGCAGCTTGAAGACAGGTGGTGAAAAACTGTTTTTT.